These T cell receptor beta chains were read from a single sample in a study of cytomegalovirus exposure and HLA in healthy donors. Libraries were prepared by immunoSEQ multiplex PCR; TCRdb keeps only in-frame clonotypes and omits some of them. This table holds about 130,000 clones, 65% to 85% found once. Sequencing was performed on PBMCs. Receptors were obtained from a boy aged 5-17 years in good health and CMV-seronegative. The CDR3 runs from the conserved cysteine through the conserved F or W. D genes are given only for firm matches.

.,TRBV2,CASMEAWNEKLFF
.,TRBV7-2,CASSPQGGGANVLTF
TRBD1,TRBV2,CASSSDRPTFNQPQHF
.,TRBV11-2,CASSSGSSTGNTIYF
.,TRBV7-2,CASSSQSNQPQHF
.,TRBV6-1,CASSELGSGSTDTQYF
TRBD2,TRBV6-6,CASRTRPGLAGRQYF
.,TRBV25-1,CASSDTVGAANEQFF
.,TRBV6-5,CASSSQGLRYGYTF
TRBD1,TRBV9,CASSVAPQGSGGYTF
TRBD2,TRBV7-2,CASSSVAGGSYEQYF
.,TRBV6-6,CASSYASGPGGEKLFF
TRBD1,TRBV12-5,CASGWGTGRLNEQFF
.,TRBV27,CASSWGVTDTQYF
.,TRBV11-2,CASSPASDEQYF
.,TRBV4-2,CASSQDLGSLISYEQYF
.,TRBV6-1,CASSVVGSNTGELFF
TRBD1,TRBV6-5,CASSPDRVAGELFF
.,TRBV27,CASSFRGMNTEAFF
.,TRBV29-1,CSVDSGLRNTEAFF
.,TRBV30,CALAAGYNEQFF
.,TRBV7-2,CASSLVQEYEQYF
.,TRBV4-1,CASSQETTDTEAFF
.,TRBV7-2,CASSFSGSSNTEAFF
.,TRBV5-6,CASSLGGANEQYF
TRBD2,TRBV18,CASSPGTSAAETQYF
TRBD1,TRBV18,CASSPDRVREQYF
TRBD1,TRBV5-6,CASSQLQGSSTDTQYF
.,TRBV11-2,CASSFLRETQYF
.,TRBV4-3,CASSQDPSGFDGELFF
.,TRBV6-5,CASSPRVPSYEQYF
TRBD1,TRBV19,CATKPTGTGDQPQHF
TRBD2,TRBV19,CASSNREAARETQYF
.,TRBV5-4,CASSLQTGIGEKLFF
TRBD1,TRBV4-1,CASSLGQGAGYGYTF
.,TRBV2,CASTLAAGGGQFF
TRBD1,TRBV19,CASSIPTGVANQPQHF
.,TRBV4-1,CASSQDRGQQETQYF
.,TRBV7-2,CASSPDSPFGYTF
TRBD2,TRBV4-2,CASSPTSGSVDEQFF
.,TRBV15,CGTPGGAPTNYGYTF